These 30 T cell receptor beta chains were all obtained from the same sample, sequenced in a study of OX40 agonist ivuxolimab in advanced cancers. Measured with immunoSEQ multiplex PCR; TCRdb has only the in-frame clones, and not every one. The sample gives 63,000 or so clones, roughly 80% of which show up once; 1.1% is in the top ten. This sample comprised CD4+ or CD8+ T cells sorted from blood, obtained in a trial of the OX40 agonist ivuxolimab. These receptors were taken from an adult with an advanced solid tumor such as melanoma, head and neck, liver or kidney cancer.

There are a few counts of this clone. The chain carries TRBV18 and TRBJ2-5, with 7 bases fitting TRBD1. V shed 3 bases, J shed 1 base, and the junction held 2 bases outside the gene matches. The CDR3 sequence is 14 residues long. Germline CDR1 and CDR2: KGHSH and LQKENI. CDR3 sequence: CASSPGQLQETQYF. The CDR3 DNA is TGTGCCAGCTCACCGGGACAGCTCCAAGAGACCCAGTACTTC.

The rearrangement joins TRBV30 to TRBJ2-2; no definite D call. Per the germline V gene, CDR1 is GTSNPN and CDR2 is SVGIG (reference sequence). Trimming removed 1 base from V and 2 bases from J, with 5 bases in between. The CDR3 has 13 residues. CDR3 in amino acids: CAWSARNTGELFF. The CDR3 DNA sequence: TGTGCCTGGAGTGCTAGAAACACCGGGGAGCTGTTTTTT. Full variable domain (missing parts from reference TRBV30 and TRBJ2-2): SQTIHQWPATLVQPVGSPLSLECTVEGTSNPNLYWYRQAAGRGLQLLFYSVGIGQISSEVPQNLSASRPQDRQFILSSKKLLLSDSGFYLCAWSARNTGELFFGEGSRLTVL.

This rearrangement joins TRBV2 to TRBJ2-7; TRBD1 aligns across 7 bases. CDR3 length: 13 residues. The V gene end was trimmed by 6 bases and the J gene end by 4 bases; junction bases not matched to a gene: 6. In germline, CDR1 is SNHLY, CDR2 FYNNEI. The DNA for the CDR3 is TGTGCCAGCAGGACAGGGATTACGTACGAGCAGTACTTC. Protein sequence: CASRTGITYEQYF.

The gene calls are TRBV7-9 and TRBJ1-1; the D gene is possibly TRBD1 (6 bases). Germline V gene sequence: CDR1 SEHNR, CDR2 FQNEAQ (reference sequence). The CDR3 length is 13 residues. Trimming took off 6 bases at V and 6 bases at J, with 14 bases between the two ends. CDR3 region: CASSLTGLAEAFF. CDR3 nucleotides: TGTGCCAGCAGTCTTACAGGGTTAGCTGAAGCTTTCTTT.

The chain employs TRBV6-5 and TRBJ1-1; tentatively, D is TRBD1 (5 bases). Trimming removed 2 bases at V and 3 bases at J, with 10 bases between. Germline V gene data show CDR1 as MNHEY and CDR2 as SVGAGI. The length of the CDR3 is 14 residues. The CDR3 DNA sequence: TGTGCCAGCAGTTACAGAGGGGTATACACTGAAGCTTTCTTT. It translates to CASSYRGVYTEAFF.

The chain combines TRBV19 with TRBJ1-6, with D possibly being TRBD1 (6 bases). The CDR3 consists of 13 residues. With 5 bases removed from V and 13 bases from J, the gap between germline ends came to 15 bases. Germline V gene lookup returns CDR1 LNHDA and CDR2 SQIVND (reference sequence). The chain's CDR3 is CASSVGQSFPLHF. CDR3 coding DNA: TGTGCCAGTAGTGTGGGACAATCATTTCCCCTCCACTTT.

The gene calls are TRBV5-1 and TRBJ2-1; D gene unclear. CDR3 length: 11 amino acids. Trimming cost V 2 bases and J 8 bases, with 5 bases left between them. Germline assignment: CDR1 SGHRS and CDR2 YFSETQ. In DNA, the CDR3 is TGCGCCAGCAGCTTCTATGATGAGCAGTTCTTC. Translated: CASSFYDEQFF.

V gene TRBV5-1 combines with J gene TRBJ2-1; D is possibly TRBD1 (5 bases). With 4 bases removed from V and 0 bases from J, the gap between germline ends came to 17 bases. CDR3 length: 17 residues. The germline V gene has CDR1 SGHRS and CDR2 YFSETQ. The chain's CDR3 is CASSLFGASSSYNEQFF. As DNA, the CDR3 is TGCGCCAGCAGCCTTTTTGGGGCCAGTAGCTCCTACAATGAGCAGTTCTTC.

The gene calls are TRBV5-4 and TRBJ2-5, with D possibly matching TRBD1 (6 bases). Germline V gene sequence: CDR1 SGHNT, CDR2 YYREEE (reference sequence). The V gene lost 5 bases and the J gene lost 3 bases, with 17 bases spanning the gap. The CDR3 length is 15 residues. Here the CDR3 DNA reads TGTGCCAGCAGTAATACCGGGACAATGAAAGAGACCCAGTACTTC. This sequence encodes CASSNTGTMKETQYF.

J is TRBJ2-1 and V is TRBV6-1; either TRBD1 or TRBD2 may supply D (5 bases each). The CDR3 contains 13 residues. Germline CDR1 and CDR2: MNHNS and SASEGT. V was pared by 6 bases and J by 5 bases, with 11 bases between. The CDR3 DNA sequence: TGTGCCAGCAGGGGGGTGGGCCACAATGAGCAGTTCTTC. It translates to CASRGVGHNEQFF.

J is TRBJ1-4 and V is TRBV5-1, with D unresolved. The CDR3 loop spans 14 amino acids. Trimming took off 2 bases at V and 0 bases at J, with 5 bases between the two ends. In germline, CDR1 is SGHRS, CDR2 YFSETQ. CDR3 DNA sequence: TGCGCCAGCAGCTTCTCCTCAACTAATGAAAAACTGTTTTTT. Protein product: CASSFSSTNEKLFF.

The chain joins TRBV18 to TRBJ2-7, with D possibly matching TRBD1 (6 bases). The germline V gene encodes CDR1 KGHSH and CDR2 LQKENI. This CDR3 is built from 15 residues. Deletions cut 3 bases from V and 2 bases from J, with 14 bases between. DNA for the CDR3: TGTGCCAGCTCACCCGGGGACATAGTAGCCTACGAGCAGTACTTC. This sequence encodes CASSPGDIVAYEQYF. The full variable domain, in which reference TRBV18 and TRBJ2-7 provide the parts outside the CDR3, is NAGVMQNPRHLVRRRGQEARLRCSPMKGHSHVYWYRQLPEEGLKFMVYLQKENIIDESGMPKERFSAEFPKEGPSILRIQQVVRGDSAAYFCASSPGDIVAYEQYFGPGTRLTVT.

The chain is built from TRBV2 and TRBJ1-5; D possibly corresponds to TRBD1 (5 bases). Trimming shortened V by 5 bases and J by 3 bases, and 11 bases separated the two germline ends. There are 14 residues in the CDR3. Germline CDR1 SNHLY, CDR2 FYNNEI. The CDR3 DNA reads as TGTGCCAGCAGTCCGGGGGGTTTCAATCAGCCCCAGCATTTT. Translation: CASSPGGFNQPQHF.

The J gene is TRBJ1-4, the V gene TRBV21-1; the D segment call TRBD1 is taken from the table without a DNA check. TRBV21-1 is labeled a pseudogene. This CDR3 contains 14 residues. CDR3 sequence: CASSTDRFNEKLFF. CDR3 DNA: TGTGCCAGCAGTACCGACAGGTTTAATGAAAAACTGTTTTTT.

CDR3 DNA: TGTGCCAGCAGCTGGGCGGGCCCTAGCACAGATACGCAGTATTTT. It encodes CASSWAGPSTDTQYF. This chain links TRBV5-6 with TRBJ2-3, with D tentatively TRBD2 (5 bases). CDR3 length equals 15 residues. The V and J ends lost 3 bases and 0 bases respectively, with 11 bases between them. CDR1 is SGHDT and CDR2 is YYEEEE in the germline V gene.

This chain uses TRBV19 with TRBJ2-3; D possibly corresponds to TRBD1 (5 bases). Germline CDR1 is LNHDA and CDR2 is SQIVND (reference sequence). The CDR3 extends over 17 amino acids. With 2 bases removed from V and 2 bases from J, the gap between germline ends came to 17 bases. CDR3 loop: CASSILVGHLYTDTQYF. CDR3 bases: TGTGCCAGTAGTATACTTGTCGGACACCTTTACACAGATACGCAGTATTTT.

The chain uses TRBV27 and TRBJ2-1, with 7 bases fitting TRBD2. The CDR3 extends over 15 amino acids. V dropped 4 bases and J dropped 4; count of bases not matched to a gene: 7. CDR1 and CDR2 from the germline V gene are MNHEY and SMNVEV (reference sequence). The CDR3 region is CASSWAGAKYNEQFF. The CDR3 DNA reads TGTGCCAGCAGTTGGGCGGGAGCGAAGTACAATGAGCAGTTCTTC.

The V gene is TRBV5-6, the J gene TRBJ2-7, with D perhaps TRBD1 (6 bases). CDR3 length: 13 amino acids. V was trimmed by 4 bases and J by 7 bases, leaving 15 bases between them. The germline V gene has CDR1 SGHDT and CDR2 YYEEEE. The DNA for the CDR3 is TGTGCCAGCAGCCCCGACAGGCCAAGTGAGCAGTACTTC. Amino acid sequence: CASSPDRPSEQYF.

V gene TRBV27 combines with J gene TRBJ2-7, with a weak D call TRBD1 (5 bases). V was cut by 6 bases and J by 3 bases, with 18 bases left in between. The germline V gene has CDR1 MNHEY and CDR2 SMNVEV (reference sequence). The CDR3 is 15 residues long. The CDR3 is CASSPAGLDIYEQYF. The DNA of the CDR3 is TGTGCCAGCAGCCCGGCAGGGTTAGACATCTACGAGCAGTACTTC.

The rearrangement uses TRBV14 and TRBJ1-2; D possibly corresponds to TRBD1 (6 bases). Trimming left V 5 bases short and J 3 bases short, with 10 bases between. The CDR3 sequence is 13 residues long. Germline V gene lookup returns CDR1 SGHDN and CDR2 FVKESK. DNA for the CDR3: TGTGCCAGCAGCTACCGGACAGACTATGGCTACACCTTC. Its translation: CASSYRTDYGYTF.

Within the sample, this clone is medium-sized. The chain employs TRBV14 and TRBJ2-4; D possibly corresponds to TRBD2 (6 bases). The CDR3 runs 14 residues. The V end was cut by 1 base, the J end by 9 bases, with 13 bases between. The germline V gene encodes CDR1 SGHDN and CDR2 FVKESK. In nucleotides, the CDR3 is TGTGCCAGCAGCCAAGTAGCGGATTTGGTCATTCAGTACTTC. Amino acid sequence: CASSQVADLVIQYF.

The V gene is TRBV27, the J gene TRBJ1-2, with D possibly being TRBD1 (5 bases). Trimming left V 10 bases short and J 1 base short, with 19 bases between. The germline gives CDR1 MNHEY, CDR2 SMNVEV (reference sequence). The CDR3 is 15 residues long. For the CDR3, the DNA is TGTGCCACTCTAAAGGCAGGGTTCGATAACTATGGCTACACCTTC. Translation gives CATLKAGFDNYGYTF.

The chain joins TRBV2 to TRBJ2-2; TRBD1 or TRBD2 may be the D gene (5 bases each). V was clipped by 6 bases and J by 1 base, with 9 bases between them. The CDR3 has 14 residues. Germline-derived CDR1 and CDR2 are SNHLY and FYNNEI. The CDR3: CASRGTENTGELFF. In nucleotides, the CDR3 is TGTGCCAGCAGGGGGACCGAGAACACCGGGGAGCTGTTTTTT. The complete variable domain, with remaining parts taken from reference TRBV2 and TRBJ2-2, reads EPEVTQTPSHQVTQMGQEVILRCVPISNHLYFYWYRQILGQKVEFLVSFYNNEISEKSEIFDDQFSVERPDGSNFTLKIRSTKLEDSAMYFCASRGTENTGELFFGEGSRLTVL.

The chain combines TRBV5-1 with TRBJ1-6; 8 bases fit TRBD1. Germline lookup yields CDR1 SGHRS and CDR2 YFSETQ. The CDR3 extends over 15 amino acids. V was pared by 3 bases and J by 8 bases, with 7 bases of the junction left unmatched. The CDR3 spells CASSSGTGLDSPLHF. The CDR3 DNA follows: TGCGCCAGCAGCTCCGGGACAGGACTGGATTCACCCCTCCACTTT. Full variable domain (remainder filled in from reference TRBV5-1 and TRBJ1-6): KAGVTQTPRYLIKTRGQQVTLSCSPISGHRSVSWYQQTPGQGLQFLFEYFSETQRNKGNFPGRFSGRQFSNSRSEMNVSTLELGDSALYLCASSSGTGLDSPLHFGNGTRLTVT.

In DNA form, the CDR3 reads TGCGCCAGCAGCTTGGGACAGCATGACTATGGCTACACCTTC. Protein: CASSLGQHDYGYTF. The J gene is TRBJ1-2, the V gene TRBV5-1; possibly TRBD1 for D (5 bases). Per the germline V gene, CDR1 is SGHRS and CDR2 is YFSETQ. There are 14 residues in the CDR3. V dropped 0 bases and J dropped 3 bases, with 9 bases sitting between them.

The rearrangement uses TRBV28 and TRBJ1-5; D not certain. This CDR3 spans 14 amino acids. Trimming took off 6 bases at V and 5 bases at J, with 14 bases between the two ends. From germline, CDR1 is MDHEN and CDR2 SYDVKM. The CDR3 DNA reads TGTGCCAGCAGCACCCCTGTGGTCCATCAGCCCCAGCATTTT. Translating it yields CASSTPVVHQPQHF. Full variable domain (rest looked up from reference TRBV28 and TRBJ1-5): DVKVTQSSRYLVKRTGEKVFLECVQDMDHENMFWYRQDPGLGLRLIYFSYDVKMKEKGDIPEGYSVSREKKERFSLILESASTNQTSMYLCASSTPVVHQPQHFGDGTRLSIL.

This clone appeared a single time. This sequence joins TRBV28 and TRBJ2-7, with D perhaps given as TRBD1 or TRBD2 (5 bases each). Germline V gene lookup returns CDR1 MDHEN and CDR2 SYDVKM. Trimming shortened V by 1 base and J by 3 bases, and 10 bases separated the two germline ends. The CDR3 is 14 amino acids. The CDR3 bases are TGTGCCAGCAGTTTATCCGGGGCGCGCTACGAGCAGTACTTC. Protein sequence: CASSLSGARYEQYF.

This chain joins TRBV5-5 and TRBJ1-2, with 10 bases lining up with TRBD1. CDR1 SGHKS and CDR2 YYEKEE come from the germline V gene (reference sequence). This CDR3 is 16 amino acids long. J lost 8 bases, V lost 3 bases, and 13 bases had no gene match. CDR3 region: CASSSYQTGGAWGYTF. The CDR3 DNA follows: TGTGCCAGCAGCTCCTACCAGACAGGGGGCGCGTGGGGCTACACCTTC.

This clone came up once. The chain links TRBV29-1 to TRBJ2-3; 10 nucleotides line up with TRBD2. Germline V gene lookup returns CDR1 SQVTM and CDR2 ANQGSEA. V shed 6 bases, J shed 0 bases, and the junction held 6 bases outside the gene matches. The length of the CDR3 is 15 residues. As DNA, the CDR3 is TGCAGCGTCCAGAGAGCGGGGGGGAGCACAGATACGCAGTATTTT. This encodes CSVQRAGGSTDTQYF.

The J gene is TRBJ1-1, the V gene TRBV6-4, with unresolved D. The CDR3 is 13 residues long. Trimming removed 5 bases from V and 6 bases from J, with 13 bases in between. Germline V gene data show CDR1 as MRHNA and CDR2 as SNTAGT. This CDR3 reads CASSSSHSAEAFF. In DNA, the CDR3 is TGTGCCAGCAGTTCCAGTCACTCGGCTGAAGCTTTCTTT.